The 5 T cell receptor beta chains presented below share a single source sample, sequenced in a study of cytomegalovirus exposure and HLA in healthy donors. A multiplex PCR was run with 60 Vbeta primers and 13 Jbeta primers. Sequencing used immunoSEQ multiplex PCR; TCRdb keeps in-frame clones, though not all of them. The sample yields 200,000 to 250,000 clones, roughly 68% seen once. Source material: PBMCs. The receptors shown here come from a man in his forties in good health and CMV-seropositive.

This clone appeared a few times. This rearrangement joins TRBV2 to TRBJ2-2, with 9 nucleotides matching TRBD1. The CDR3 covers 16 residues. J was trimmed by 5 bases and V by 3 bases; bases with no gene match: 7. Germline V gene sequence: CDR1 SNHLY, CDR2 FYNNEI. Here the CDR3 reads CASSDPGQGLTGELFF. The CDR3 region has the DNA TGTGCCAGCAGTGATCCGGGACAGGGCCTAACCGGGGAGCTGTTTTTT.

The chain is built from TRBV7-8 and TRBJ1-1; no clear D. The germline V and J ends were trimmed by 5 bases and 8 bases, with 21 bases remaining between them. The CDR3 has 15 amino acids. The V gene's germline CDR1 is SGHVS and CDR2 FQNEAQ. CDR3 coding DNA: TGTGCCAGCAGCCCCCGGAGGGCAGCAGCGCAGGAAGCTTTCTTT. Its translation: CASSPRRAAAQEAFF.

V is TRBV5-4 and J is TRBJ2-3, with 9 positions matching TRBD2. The CDR3 sequence is 14 residues long. Germline loops: CDR1 SGHNT, CDR2 YYREEE (reference sequence). Losses at the gene ends were 4 bases for V and 4 bases for J; bases not matched to a gene: 4. CDR3 loop: CASSTRGGADTQYF. CDR3 DNA: TGTGCCAGCAGCACGCGGGGGGGGGCAGATACGCAGTATTTT.

This rearrangement joins TRBV6-5 to TRBJ2-7, with 7 nucleotides matching TRBD2. The germline CDR1 and CDR2 sequences are MNHEY and SVGAGI. The junction had 9 bases not matched to a gene; V was cut back by 5 bases and J by 5 bases. This CDR3 spans 14 amino acids. The CDR3: CASSEDWEGHEQYF. For the CDR3, the DNA is TGTGCCAGCAGTGAGGACTGGGAGGGTCACGAGCAGTACTTC.

J is TRBJ2-7 and V is TRBV5-6; 8 bases are shared with TRBD1. Per the germline V gene, CDR1 is SGHDT and CDR2 is YYEEEE. This CDR3 is built from 14 residues. Trimming took 3 bases from V and 6 from J; bases not matched to a gene: 8. This CDR3 reads CASSYQGAASEQYF. The CDR3 DNA sequence: TGTGCCAGCAGCTATCAGGGGGCAGCCAGCGAGCAGTACTTC.